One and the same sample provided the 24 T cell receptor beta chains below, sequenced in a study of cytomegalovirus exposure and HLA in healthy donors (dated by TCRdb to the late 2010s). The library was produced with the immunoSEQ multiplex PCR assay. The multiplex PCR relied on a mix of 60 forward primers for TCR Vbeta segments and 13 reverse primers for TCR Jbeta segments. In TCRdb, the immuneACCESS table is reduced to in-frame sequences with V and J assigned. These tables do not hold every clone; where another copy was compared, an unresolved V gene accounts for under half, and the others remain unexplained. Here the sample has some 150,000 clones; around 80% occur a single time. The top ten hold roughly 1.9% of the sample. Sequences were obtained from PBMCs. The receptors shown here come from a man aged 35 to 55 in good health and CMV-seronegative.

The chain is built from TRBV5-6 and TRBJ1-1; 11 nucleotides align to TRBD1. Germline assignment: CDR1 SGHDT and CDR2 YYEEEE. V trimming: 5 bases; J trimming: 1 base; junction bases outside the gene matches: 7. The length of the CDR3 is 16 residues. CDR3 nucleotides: TGTGCCAGCAGTCAGGGACAGGGGGTGAAGAACACTGAAGCTTTCTTT. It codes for CASSQGQGVKNTEAFF.

CDR3 region: CASSSTQAYEQYF. The CDR3 bases are TGTGCCAGCAGCTCCACACAGGCCTACGAGCAGTACTTC. The V and J genes are TRBV7-6 and TRBJ2-7; a weak D match, TRBD1 (5 bases). The CDR3 runs 13 residues. CDR1 and CDR2 from the germline V gene are SGHVS and FNYEAQ. V lost 4 bases to trimming and J lost 2 bases, with 9 bases between them.

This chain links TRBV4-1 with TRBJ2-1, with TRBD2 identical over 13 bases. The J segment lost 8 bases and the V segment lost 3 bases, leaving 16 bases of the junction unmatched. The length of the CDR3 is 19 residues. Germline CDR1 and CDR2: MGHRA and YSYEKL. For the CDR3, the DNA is TGCGCCAGCAGCCAGACCCTGACATCGACTAGCGGGAGGTCGGATGAGCAGTTCTTC. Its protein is CASSQTLTSTSGRSDEQFF.

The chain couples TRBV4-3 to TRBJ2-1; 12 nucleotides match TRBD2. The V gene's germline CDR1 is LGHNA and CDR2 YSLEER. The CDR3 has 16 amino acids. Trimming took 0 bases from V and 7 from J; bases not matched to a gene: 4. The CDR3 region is CASSQDAGTSGNEQFF. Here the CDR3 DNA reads TGCGCCAGCAGCCAAGATGCCGGGACTAGCGGGAATGAGCAGTTCTTC.

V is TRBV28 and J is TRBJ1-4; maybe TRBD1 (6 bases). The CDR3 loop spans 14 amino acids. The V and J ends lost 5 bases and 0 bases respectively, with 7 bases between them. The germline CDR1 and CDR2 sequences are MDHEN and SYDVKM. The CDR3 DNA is TGTGCCAGCAGTACAGGGCCAACTAATGAAAAACTGTTTTTT. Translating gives CASSTGPTNEKLFF.

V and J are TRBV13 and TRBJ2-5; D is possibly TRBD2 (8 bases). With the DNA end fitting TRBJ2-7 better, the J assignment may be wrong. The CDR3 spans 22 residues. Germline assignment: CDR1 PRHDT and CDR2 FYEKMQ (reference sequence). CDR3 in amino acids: CASSSYRSRGFRTSTFTYEQYF. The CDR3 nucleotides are TGTGCCAGCAGTTCATACCGGAGCAGGGGGTTTCGGACTAGCACCTTTACCTACGAGCAGTACTTC.

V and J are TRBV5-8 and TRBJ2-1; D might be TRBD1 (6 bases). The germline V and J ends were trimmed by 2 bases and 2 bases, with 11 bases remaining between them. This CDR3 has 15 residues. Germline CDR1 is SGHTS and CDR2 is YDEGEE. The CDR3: CASSFRGQTYNEQFF. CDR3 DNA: TGTGCCAGCAGCTTCAGGGGTCAGACCTACAATGAGCAGTTCTTC.

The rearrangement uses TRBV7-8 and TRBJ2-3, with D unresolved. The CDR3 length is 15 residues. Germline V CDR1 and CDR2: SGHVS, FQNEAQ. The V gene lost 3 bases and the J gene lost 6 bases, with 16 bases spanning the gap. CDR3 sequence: CASSLGGFDLDTQYF. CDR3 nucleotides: TGTGCCAGCAGCTTGGGTGGGTTCGACTTGGATACGCAGTATTTT.

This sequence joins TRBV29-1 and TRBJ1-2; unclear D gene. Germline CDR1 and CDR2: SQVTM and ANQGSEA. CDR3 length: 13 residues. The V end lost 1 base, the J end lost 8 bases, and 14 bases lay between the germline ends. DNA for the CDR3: TGCAGCGTTGAAGTTGGAGCTAGGAGAGGCTACACCTTC. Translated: CSVEVGARRGYTF. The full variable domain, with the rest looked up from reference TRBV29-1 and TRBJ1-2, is SAVISQKPSRDICQRGTSLTIQCQVDSQVTMMFWYRQQPGQSLTLIATANQGSEATYESGFVIDKFPISRPNLTFSTLTVSNMSPEDSSIYLCSVEVGARRGYTFGSGTRLTVV.

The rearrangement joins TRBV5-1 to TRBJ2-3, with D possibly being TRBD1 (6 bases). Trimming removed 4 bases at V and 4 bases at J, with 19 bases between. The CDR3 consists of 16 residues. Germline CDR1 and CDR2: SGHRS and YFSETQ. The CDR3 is CASSPSGQWGPDTQYF. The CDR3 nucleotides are TGCGCCAGCAGCCCCTCTGGACAGTGGGGTCCAGATACGCAGTATTTT.

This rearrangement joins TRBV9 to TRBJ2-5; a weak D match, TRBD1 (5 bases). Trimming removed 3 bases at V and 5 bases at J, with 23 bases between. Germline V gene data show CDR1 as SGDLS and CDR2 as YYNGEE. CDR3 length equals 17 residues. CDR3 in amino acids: CASSASGIQPIGETQYF. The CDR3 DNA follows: TGTGCCAGCAGCGCCTCAGGGATCCAACCTATAGGGGAGACCCAGTACTTC. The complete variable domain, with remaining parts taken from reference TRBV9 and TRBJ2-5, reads DSGVTQTPKHLITATGQRVTLRCSPRSGDLSVYWYQQSLDQGLQFLIQYYNGEERAKGNILERFSAQQFPDLHSELNLSSLELGDSALYFCASSASGIQPIGETQYFGPGTRLLVL.

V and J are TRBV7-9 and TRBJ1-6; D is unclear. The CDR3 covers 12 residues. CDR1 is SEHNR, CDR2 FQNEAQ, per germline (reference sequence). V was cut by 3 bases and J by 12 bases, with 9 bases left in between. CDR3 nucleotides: TGTGCCAGCAGCTTTCTATCAGGACCCCTCCACTTT. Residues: CASSFLSGPLHF.

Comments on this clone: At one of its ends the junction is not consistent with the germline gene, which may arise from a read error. Here the CDR3 reads CASSPTSGAGYTF. The CDR3 bases are TGTGCCAGTAGTCCCACCTCAGGGGCCGGCTACACCTTT. The V call is TRBV19, the J call TRBJ1-2; D possibly corresponds to TRBD1 (6 bases). This CDR3 comprises 13 residues. Germline loops: CDR1 LNHDA, CDR2 SQIVND (reference sequence).

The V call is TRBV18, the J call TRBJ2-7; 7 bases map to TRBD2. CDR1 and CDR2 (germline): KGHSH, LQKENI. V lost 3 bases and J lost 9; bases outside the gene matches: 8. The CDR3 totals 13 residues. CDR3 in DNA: TGTGCCAGCTCACCCCCTGCGGGGGAGGGGCAGTACTTC. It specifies CASSPPAGEGQYF.

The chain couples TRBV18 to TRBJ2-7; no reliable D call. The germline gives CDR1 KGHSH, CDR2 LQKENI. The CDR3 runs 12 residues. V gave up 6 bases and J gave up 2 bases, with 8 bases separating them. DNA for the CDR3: TGTGCCAGCTCTTCCCGCGCCTACGAGCAGTACTTC. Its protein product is CASSSRAYEQYF.

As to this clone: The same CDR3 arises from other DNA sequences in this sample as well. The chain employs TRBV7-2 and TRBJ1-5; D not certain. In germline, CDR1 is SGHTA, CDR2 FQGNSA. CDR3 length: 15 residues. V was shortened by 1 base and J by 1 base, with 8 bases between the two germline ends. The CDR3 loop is CASSLDRLSNQPQHF. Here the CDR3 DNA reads TGTGCCAGCAGCTTAGATCGGTTGAGCAATCAGCCCCAGCATTTT.

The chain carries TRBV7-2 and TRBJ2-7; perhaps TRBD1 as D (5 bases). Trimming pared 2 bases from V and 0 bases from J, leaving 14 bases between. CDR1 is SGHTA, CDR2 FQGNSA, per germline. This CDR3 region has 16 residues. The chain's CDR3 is CASSLSPLTASYEQYF. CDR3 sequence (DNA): TGTGCCAGCAGCTTATCGCCGTTGACAGCCTCCTACGAGCAGTACTTC.

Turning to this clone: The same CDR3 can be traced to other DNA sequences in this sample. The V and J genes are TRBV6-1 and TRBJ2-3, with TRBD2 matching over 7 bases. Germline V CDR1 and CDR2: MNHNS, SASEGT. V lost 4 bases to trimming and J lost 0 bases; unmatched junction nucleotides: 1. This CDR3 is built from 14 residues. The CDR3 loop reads CASSAGLSTDTQYF. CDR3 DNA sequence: TGTGCCAGCAGTGCGGGACTAAGCACAGATACGCAGTATTTT.

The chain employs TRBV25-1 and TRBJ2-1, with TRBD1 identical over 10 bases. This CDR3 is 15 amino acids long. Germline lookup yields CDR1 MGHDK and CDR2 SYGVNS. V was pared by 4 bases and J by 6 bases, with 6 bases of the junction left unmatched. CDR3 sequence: CASSGEDRGFNEQFF. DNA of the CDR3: TGTGCCAGCAGTGGGGAGGACAGGGGGTTCAATGAGCAGTTCTTC.

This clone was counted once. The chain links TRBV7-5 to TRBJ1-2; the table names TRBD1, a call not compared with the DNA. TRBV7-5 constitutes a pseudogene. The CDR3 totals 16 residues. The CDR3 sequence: CARSLVHPPQDYGYTF. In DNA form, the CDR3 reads TGTGCCAGAAGCTTAGTGCACCCTCCACAGGACTATGGCTACACCTTC.

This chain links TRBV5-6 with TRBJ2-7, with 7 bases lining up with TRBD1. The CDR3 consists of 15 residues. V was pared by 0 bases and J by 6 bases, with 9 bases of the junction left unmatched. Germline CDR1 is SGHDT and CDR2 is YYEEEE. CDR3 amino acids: CASSLDMGQLAEQYF. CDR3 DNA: TGTGCCAGCAGCTTGGATATGGGACAGTTAGCCGAGCAGTACTTC.

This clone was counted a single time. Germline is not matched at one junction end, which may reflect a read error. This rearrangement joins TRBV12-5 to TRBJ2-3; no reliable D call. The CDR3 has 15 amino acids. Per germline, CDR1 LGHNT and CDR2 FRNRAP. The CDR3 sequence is CASGFGGLSTDTQYF. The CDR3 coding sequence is TGTGCTAGTGGTTTTGGCGGATTGAGCACGGATACGCAGTATTTT.

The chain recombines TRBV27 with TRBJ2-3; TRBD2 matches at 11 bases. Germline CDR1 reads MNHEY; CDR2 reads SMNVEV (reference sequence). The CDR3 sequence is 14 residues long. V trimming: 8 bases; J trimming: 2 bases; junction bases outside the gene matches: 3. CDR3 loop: CASLGLAATDTQYF. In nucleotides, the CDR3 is TGTGCCAGCCTGGGACTAGCGGCCACAGATACGCAGTATTTT.

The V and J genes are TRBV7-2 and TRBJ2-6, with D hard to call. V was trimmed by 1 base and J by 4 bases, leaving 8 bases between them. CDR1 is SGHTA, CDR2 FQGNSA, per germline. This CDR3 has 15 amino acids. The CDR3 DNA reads TGTGCCAGCAGCTTAGGGGCAACAGGGGCCAACGTCCTGACTTTC. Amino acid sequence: CASSLGATGANVLTF.